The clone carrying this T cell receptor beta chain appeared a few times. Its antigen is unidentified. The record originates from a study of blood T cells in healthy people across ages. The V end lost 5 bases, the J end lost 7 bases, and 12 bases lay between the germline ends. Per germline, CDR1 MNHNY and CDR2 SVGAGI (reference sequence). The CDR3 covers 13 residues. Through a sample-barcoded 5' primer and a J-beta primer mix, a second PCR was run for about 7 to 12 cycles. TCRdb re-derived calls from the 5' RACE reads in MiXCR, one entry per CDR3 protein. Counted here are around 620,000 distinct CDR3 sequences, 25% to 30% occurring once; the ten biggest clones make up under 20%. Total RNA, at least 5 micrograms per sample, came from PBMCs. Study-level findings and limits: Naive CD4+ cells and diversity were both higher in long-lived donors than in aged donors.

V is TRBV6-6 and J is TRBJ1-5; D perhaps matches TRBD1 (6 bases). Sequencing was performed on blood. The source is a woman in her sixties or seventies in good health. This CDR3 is CASSPQGKQPQHF. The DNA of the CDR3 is TGTGCCAGCAGTCCCCAGGGGAAGCAGCCCCAGCATTTT.